The text below deals with one TCR delta chain. Other DNA sequences in the sample encode the same CDR3. The junction had 0 bases not matched to a gene; V was cut back by 0 bases and J by 2 bases. This CDR3 is built from 15 residues. CDR1 is GEAIGNYY and CDR2 is EKD in the germline V gene. The data derive from a study of gamma-delta chains in newborns, infants, children. Background on the study: Innate gammadelta T cells reportedly expand polyclonally right after birth, driven by microbial exposure, per the title.

TCRdb reapplied CATT to the reads. Of approximately 4,100 delta-chain clones in the sample, about 1.9% were seen once. The sequence was obtained from a child who was a newborn, infant or young child, either healthy, febrile or measles-vaccinated (not recorded which). The sequenced sample was blood. The rearrangement joins TRDV2 to TRDJ2; 9 nucleotides agree with TRDD3. Here the CDR3 reads CACDTGGYLTAQLFF. The CDR3, as DNA: TGTGCCTGTGACACCGGGGGATACTTGACAGCACAACTCTTCTTT.